One sample yielded the 2 T cell receptor beta chains listed below, sequenced in a study of T cells in tumors after PD-1 blockade. The data were produced by immunoSEQ multiplex PCR, yet TCRdb's version contains in-frame clones alone and is incomplete. The table includes roughly 47,000 clones, nearly 80% detected once. Source: PBMCs, taken before anti-PD-1 treatment. Receptors were obtained from a human donor with basal cell carcinoma.

The chain employs TRBV19 and TRBJ1-5, with D tentatively TRBD1 (6 bases). Trimming removed 2 bases at V and 0 bases at J, with 14 bases between. The CDR3 is 17 residues long. Germline V lookup: CDR1 LNHDA, CDR2 SQIVND (reference sequence). The CDR3 sequence is CASSIRRDTYSNQPQHF. The CDR3 nucleotides read TGTGCCAGTAGTATAAGAAGGGACACTTATAGCAATCAGCCCCAGCATTTT.

Here the CDR3 reads CASSYGITERSYEQYF. The DNA for the CDR3 is TGTGCCAGCAGTTATGGAATAACGGAACGCTCCTACGAGCAGTACTTC. V is TRBV6-9 and J is TRBJ2-7; unclear D gene. The length of the CDR3 is 16 residues. V was shortened by 2 bases and J by 0 bases, with 14 bases between the two germline ends. Germline V gives CDR1 MNHGY, CDR2 SVAAGI.